The 18 T cell receptor beta chains below all came from one sample that was sequenced in a study of blood T cell repertoires in COVID-19. Measured with immunoSEQ multiplex PCR; TCRdb has only the in-frame clones, and not every one. The repertoire includes 50,000 to 75,000 clones, more than 75% of them detected once, and around 6.3% sits in the top ten. The sample was peripheral blood. The receptors were gathered from a man aged 60 to 75 with acute or convalescent COVID-19.

This chain connects TRBV3-1 (or the pseudogene TRBV3-2) to TRBJ1-3; D unclear. V lost 0 bases and J lost 1, with 7 bases in between. The CDR3 covers 15 residues. The germline gives CDR1 LGHDT, CDR2 YNNKEL (reference sequence). The DNA of the CDR3 is TGTGCCAGCAGCCAAGAATTAATATCTGGAAACACCATATATTTT. This encodes CASSQELISGNTIYF.

The chain couples TRBV30 to TRBJ1-1; D might be TRBD1 (5 bases). The ends were cut back, 1 base at V and 11 bases at J, with 11 bases in the middle. This CDR3 spans 11 amino acids. Germline assignment: CDR1 GTSNPN and CDR2 SVGIG (reference sequence). The CDR3 DNA reads TGTGCCTGGAGTGGACAGTTGTACGCTTTCTTT. Residues: CAWSGQLYAFF. Looking up the rest from reference TRBV30 and TRBJ1-1 gives the full variable domain: SQTIHQWPATLVQPVGSPLSLECTVEGTSNPNLYWYRQAAGRGLQLLFYSVGIGQISSEVPQNLSASRPQDRQFILSSKKLLLSDSGFYLCAWSGQLYAFFGQGTRLTVV.

The chain has TRBV2 and TRBJ2-7; 9 positions match TRBD1. With 4 bases clipped from V and 6 bases from J, the junction kept 4 bases outside the gene matches. The germline V gene has CDR1 SNHLY and CDR2 FYNNEI. This CDR3 contains 13 residues. Here the CDR3 DNA reads TGTGCCAGCAGTGGGGACAGGGTCGCCGAGCAGTACTTC. Translating it yields CASSGDRVAEQYF.

V usage is TRBV7-2 and J usage is TRBJ2-3; TRBD2 is a possible D gene (5 bases). Per germline, CDR1 SGHTA and CDR2 FQGNSA. V was shortened by 1 base and J by 3 bases, with 8 bases between the two germline ends. The CDR3 runs 14 residues. CDR3 amino acids: CASSLGGFTDTQYF. CDR3 in DNA: TGTGCCAGCAGCTTAGGAGGGTTTACAGATACGCAGTATTTT.

The chain couples TRBV27 to TRBJ2-1; possibly TRBD2 for D (5 bases). V was trimmed by 7 bases and J by 7 bases, leaving 20 bases between them. The CDR3 has 15 amino acids. Germline values: CDR1 MNHEY, CDR2 SMNVEV (reference sequence). CDR3 protein: CASTPRGSHGNEQFF. The CDR3 region has the DNA TGTGCCAGCACCCCCCGAGGGTCCCACGGGAATGAGCAGTTCTTC.

J is TRBJ1-2 and V is TRBV11-2, with D perhaps matching TRBD1 (6 bases). V was cut by 5 bases and J by 8 bases, with 18 bases left in between. This CDR3 spans 14 amino acids. Per germline, CDR1 SGHAT and CDR2 FQNNGV. The CDR3 here is CASSPDRTSGGYTF. CDR3 coding DNA: TGTGCCAGCAGCCCAGACAGGACCTCCGGGGGCTACACCTTC.

J is TRBJ1-5 and V is TRBV19, with a tentative D call TRBD1 (6 bases). This CDR3 comprises 18 residues. Germline values: CDR1 LNHDA, CDR2 SQIVND (reference sequence). V lost 3 bases and J lost 0, with 18 bases in between. CDR3 sequence (DNA): TGTGCCAGTAGTATTGTAATGGGGCAGGGGACTAGCAATCAGCCCCAGCATTTT. Translated: CASSIVMGQGTSNQPQHF.

The chain uses TRBV14 and TRBJ2-7; D may be TRBD1 (5 bases). CDR3 length equals 11 residues. The germline V gene has CDR1 SGHDN and CDR2 FVKESK. Trimming shortened V by 5 bases and J by 7 bases, and 9 bases separated the two germline ends. DNA of the CDR3: TGTGCCAGCAGCAGATACAGGGAGCAGTACTTC. Its protein is CASSRYREQYF.

This sequence joins TRBV5-1 and TRBJ1-6; 8 bases fit TRBD1. Germline V lookup: CDR1 SGHRS, CDR2 YFSETQ. V lost 0 bases and J lost 2; bases outside the gene matches: 4. The CDR3 sequence is 17 residues long. This chain's CDR3 is CASSLGGQGTYNSPLHF. CDR3 bases: TGCGCCAGCAGCTTGGGTGGACAGGGAACCTATAATTCACCCCTCCACTTT.

The rearrangement uses TRBV5-4 and TRBJ2-3, with 9 positions matching TRBD2. Losses at the gene ends were 4 bases for V and 1 base for J; bases not matched to a gene: 4. Germline CDR1 is SGHNT and CDR2 is YYREEE (reference sequence). The CDR3 is 15 residues long. The CDR3 sequence is CASSRLAEGTDTQYF. The CDR3 nucleotides read TGTGCCAGCAGCCGACTAGCGGAGGGCACAGATACGCAGTATTTT.

V usage is TRBV4-3 and J usage is TRBJ1-2, with 9 bases fitting TRBD1. The CDR3 is 16 amino acids. V was clipped by 4 bases and J by 5 bases; unmatched bases: 11. Germline lookup yields CDR1 LGHNA and CDR2 YSLEER. CDR3 in DNA: TGCGCCAGCAGCCTGACCCCTACAGGGGGCGGATATGGCTACACCTTC. It is translated as CASSLTPTGGGYGYTF.

V gene TRBV3-1 (or the pseudogene TRBV3-2) combines with J gene TRBJ1-3; 8 nucleotides line up with TRBD1. This CDR3 has 18 residues. Looked up from germline, CDR1 is LGHDT and CDR2 is YNNKEL (reference sequence). V lost 3 bases and J lost 0; bases outside the gene matches: 10. The chain's CDR3 is CASSQSTGTGASGNTIYF. CDR3 bases: TGTGCCAGCAGCCAGTCAACCGGGACAGGAGCCTCTGGAAACACCATATATTTT.

The chain combines TRBV18 with TRBJ2-3; D unresolved. CDR1 is KGHSH and CDR2 is LQKENI in the germline V gene. Trimming stripped 4 bases from V and 1 base from J, with 6 bases between. CDR3 length: 13 residues. This chain's CDR3 is CASSLERTDTQYF. As DNA, the CDR3 is TGTGCCAGCTCACTAGAGCGCACAGATACGCAGTATTTT.

V and J are TRBV24-1 and TRBJ1-2; D ambiguous. Trimming pared 4 bases from V and 8 bases from J, leaving 10 bases between. The CDR3 covers 12 residues. The germline V gene has CDR1 KGHDR and CDR2 SFDVKD. The CDR3 DNA sequence: TGTGCCACCAGTGAGACGGGAAACGGCTACACCTTC. It encodes CATSETGNGYTF.

This sequence joins TRBV19 and TRBJ1-5; D call uncertain. The V end lost 1 base, the J end lost 4 bases, and 8 bases lay between the germline ends. This CDR3 spans 14 amino acids. From germline, CDR1 is LNHDA and CDR2 SQIVND (reference sequence). The CDR3 coding sequence is TGTGCCAGTAGTATAGGAGGGCGGAATCAGCCCCAGCATTTT. It translates to CASSIGGRNQPQHF.

This clone was recorded a few times. V is TRBV4-1 and J is TRBJ2-2; D may be TRBD2 (6 bases). The germline V and J ends were trimmed by 4 bases and 5 bases, with 11 bases remaining between them. Germline lookup yields CDR1 MGHRA and CDR2 YSYEKL. CDR3 length equals 14 residues. Here the CDR3 DNA reads TGCGCCAGCAGCCCATTAGGAGGGACCGGGGAGCTGTTTTTT. It translates to CASSPLGGTGELFF.

The CDR3 region is CASSLEGEYLTNEQFF. The CDR3 DNA sequence: TGTGCCAGCAGCTTGGAGGGGGAGTACCTTACGAATGAGCAGTTCTTC. V is TRBV5-6 and J is TRBJ2-1, with a weak D call TRBD1 (6 bases). Germline CDR1 is SGHDT and CDR2 is YYEEEE. V dropped 0 bases and J dropped 7 bases, with 17 bases sitting between them. The length of the CDR3 is 16 residues.

The chain recombines TRBV11-2 with TRBJ1-1; D is uncertain. Trimming stripped 1 base from V and 4 bases from J, with 10 bases between. Germline V gene lookup returns CDR1 SGHAT and CDR2 FQNNGV. This CDR3 comprises 14 residues. The CDR3 loop is CASSLAVAGTEAFF. CDR3 coding DNA: TGTGCCAGCAGCTTAGCAGTAGCTGGCACTGAAGCTTTCTTT. Combining the CDR3 with reference TRBV11-2 and TRBJ1-1 gives the whole variable domain EAGVAQSPRYKIIEKRQSVAFWCNPISGHATLYWYQQILGQGPKLLIQFQNNGVVDDSQLPKDRFSAERLKGVDSTLKIQPAKLEDSAVYLCASSLAVAGTEAFFGQGTRLTVV.